The 23 T cell receptor beta chains presented below share a single source sample, sequenced in a study of T cell repertoires in cytomegalovirus infection. TCRdb passed the reads through MiXCR, listing each CDR3 protein once. The table has about 360,000 distinct CDR3 sequences, about a sixth seen once. The source material was PBMCs. The source is a human donor in good health (CMV status not recorded). Some clones in this sample may be carry-over from other donors' samples.

In this sample, this clonotype turned up a few times. The rearrangement links TRBV19 to TRBJ1-6; TRBD1 aligns across 8 bases. The CDR3 sequence is 14 residues long. J lost 7 bases, V lost 6 bases, and 5 bases had no gene match. Germline CDR1 LNHDA, CDR2 SQIVND (reference sequence). DNA of the CDR3: TGTGCCAGTAGGATGCAGGGGGCAAATTCACCCCTCCACTTT. As protein: CASRMQGANSPLHF.

This clonotype has more than one count but fewer than ten. The J gene is TRBJ2-5, the V gene TRBV7-2; unclear D gene. Germline V gene sequence: CDR1 SGHTA, CDR2 FQGNSA. The CDR3 runs 14 residues. V was shortened by 5 bases and J by 0 bases, with 10 bases between the two germline ends. The CDR3 DNA follows: TGTGCCAGCAGCCCCGTCGCGGACCAAGAGACCCAGTACTTC. Translation gives CASSPVADQETQYF. The full variable domain, in which reference TRBV7-2 and TRBJ2-5 provide the parts outside the CDR3, is GAGVSQSPSNKVTEKGKDVELRCDPISGHTALYWYRQSLGQGLEFLIYFQGNSAPDKSGLPSDRFSAERTGGSVSTLTIQRTQQEDSAVYLCASSPVADQETQYFGPGTRLLVL.

In this sample, this clonotype turned up many times. The rearrangement joins TRBV7-2 to TRBJ2-3, with D unresolved. The CDR3 has 15 amino acids. V lost 8 bases to trimming and J lost 7 bases, with 22 bases between them. CDR1 and CDR2 from the germline V gene are SGHTA and FQGNSA. The CDR3 DNA reads TGTGCCAGCGCCCGGGCTGACGATTTAGGGAATACGCAGTATTTT. The encoded protein is CASARADDLGNTQYF.

The table lists this clonotype with a few counts. The rearrangement uses TRBV30 and TRBJ2-1; D gene ambiguous. Trimming cost V 2 bases and J 3 bases, with 11 bases left between them. Germline CDR1 and CDR2: GTSNPN and SVGIG (reference sequence). There are 14 residues in the CDR3. The CDR3 bases are TGTGCCTGGAGTAGGCCCGGGTACTACAATGAGCAGTTCTTC. Its protein product is CAWSRPGYYNEQFF.

This clonotype was observed a few times. V is TRBV18 and J is TRBJ2-7; TRBD2 might be the D (5 bases). Germline CDR1 is KGHSH and CDR2 is LQKENI. Between the trimmed V and J ends, which lost 3 bases and 3 bases, there was a span of 12 bases. This CDR3 has 14 residues. In DNA, the CDR3 is TGTGCCAGCTCACCCGGGATCTCAGACTACGAGCAGTACTTC. This gives the protein CASSPGISDYEQYF.

The rearrangement joins TRBV27 to TRBJ2-7; possibly TRBD2 for D (7 bases). The CDR3 sequence is 12 residues long. Germline V gene lookup returns CDR1 MNHEY and CDR2 SMNVEV (reference sequence). Deletions cut 6 bases from V and 7 bases from J, with 13 bases between. The CDR3 region is CASSQQGGEQYF. The CDR3, as DNA: TGTGCCAGCAGCCAACAGGGAGGGGAGCAGTACTTC.

The rearrangement links TRBV12-3 or TRBV12-4 to TRBJ1-1, with 8 bases aligning to TRBD1. V was pared by 4 bases and J by 2 bases, with 6 bases of the junction left unmatched. This CDR3 has 15 residues. DNA of the CDR3: TGTGCCAGCAGTTCCTACAGGGGGATCAACACTGAAGCTTTCTTT. It codes for CASSSYRGINTEAFF.

The V and J genes are TRBV7-2 and TRBJ2-1; D might be TRBD1 or TRBD2, each matching 7 bases. CDR1 SGHTA and CDR2 FQGNSA come from the germline V gene. This CDR3 region has 14 residues. Trimming stripped 5 bases from V and 6 bases from J, with 14 bases between. This CDR3 is CASSPGGGLNEQFF. The CDR3 nucleotides read TGTGCCAGCAGCCCAGGGGGGGGGCTCAATGAGCAGTTCTTC.

This clonotype was recorded at least ten times. CDR3 nucleotide sequence: TGTGCCAGCAGCTTATGGGACACTGAAGCTTTCTTT. It translates to CASSLWDTEAFF. The gene calls are TRBV7-2 and TRBJ1-1; D remains ambiguous. Germline V lookup: CDR1 SGHTA, CDR2 FQGNSA. The CDR3 is made up of 12 amino acids. V shed 2 bases and J shed 3 bases, with 4 bases lying between them.

This clonotype was detected ten times or more. The CDR3, as DNA: TGTGCCAGTAGTCTCGGATTAGCTTCCAATGAGCAGTTCTTC. Protein product: CASSLGLASNEQFF. The chain carries TRBV19 and TRBJ2-1; no reliable D call. There are 14 residues in the CDR3. V lost 5 bases and J lost 6, with 14 bases in between. Germline-derived CDR1 and CDR2 are LNHDA and SQIVND (reference sequence).

The genes are TRBV5-5 and TRBJ2-5; either TRBD1 or TRBD2 may supply D (7 bases each). Trimming removed 0 bases from V and 4 bases from J, with 19 bases in between. The CDR3 sequence is 17 residues long. CDR1 and CDR2 (germline): SGHKS, YYEKEE (reference sequence). CDR3 residues: CASSLAYRGAGGETQYF. The CDR3 DNA sequence: TGTGCCAGCAGCTTGGCCTATCGGGGGGCAGGGGGAGAGACCCAGTACTTC.

This clonotype has at least ten counts. CDR3 loop: CASSFTGGGQPQHF. The CDR3 bases are TGTGCCAGCAGCTTCACAGGGGGCGGCCAGCCCCAGCATTTT. The genes are TRBV7-2 and TRBJ1-5; 9 bases are a match to TRBD1. Germline V CDR1 and CDR2: SGHTA, FQGNSA. The V gene end was trimmed by 3 bases and the J gene end by 7 bases; junction bases not matched to a gene: 4. The CDR3 has 14 residues.

This clonotype was seen repeatedly, ten times or more. The chain joins TRBV2 to TRBJ2-1, with D possibly being TRBD1 or TRBD2 (5 bases each). The CDR3 consists of 13 residues. V gave up 8 bases and J gave up 5 bases, with 13 bases separating them. CDR1 is SNHLY and CDR2 is FYNNEI in the germline V gene. The CDR3 DNA reads as TGTGCCAGCGACGAGGGGCCGGACAATGAGCAGTTCTTC. Amino acid sequence: CASDEGPDNEQFF.

This clonotype came up a few times. The V and J genes are TRBV11-2 and TRBJ2-7, with unresolved D. V lost 5 bases, J lost 4 bases, and 6 bases lay in between. This CDR3 contains 11 residues. The germline V gene has CDR1 SGHAT and CDR2 FQNNGV. The CDR3 DNA follows: TGTGCCAGCAGCCGTATGTACGAGCAGTACTTC. Protein sequence: CASSRMYEQYF.

This clonotype appeared many times. V and J are TRBV2 and TRBJ1-2; possibly TRBD1 for D (6 bases). V shed 7 bases and J shed 7 bases, with 16 bases lying between them. The CDR3 has 13 residues. Looked up from germline, CDR1 is SNHLY and CDR2 is FYNNEI. The CDR3 spells CASKLQGSGGYTF. CDR3 coding DNA: TGTGCCAGCAAACTACAGGGAAGCGGTGGCTACACCTTC.

There are many counts of this clonotype. The chain joins TRBV19 to TRBJ2-6; D may be TRBD1 (6 bases). Trimming left V 4 bases short and J 0 bases short, with 13 bases between. This CDR3 is built from 17 residues. Germline assignment: CDR1 LNHDA and CDR2 SQIVND (reference sequence). As DNA, the CDR3 is TGTGCCAGTAGTAACCGGGACACCTTCTCTGGGGCCAACGTCCTGACTTTC. It translates to CASSNRDTFSGANVLTF.

This clonotype occurred many times. V and J are TRBV12-5 and TRBJ1-5; D call uncertain. V lost 1 base to trimming and J lost 2 bases, with 18 bases between them. The germline V gene has CDR1 LGHNT and CDR2 FRNRAP. The CDR3 is 18 amino acids. DNA for the CDR3: TGTGCTAGTGGTTTGGCAGGATCATCCGACTATCGCAATCAGCCCCAGCATTTT. Translating it yields CASGLAGSSDYRNQPQHF.

This clonotype was recorded many times. The chain is built from TRBV7-2 and TRBJ2-3; 12 bases align to TRBD2. Germline trimming cut 3 bases from V and 14 bases from J; bases unmatched to any gene: 18. The CDR3 extends over 17 amino acids. Germline loops: CDR1 SGHTA, CDR2 FQGNSA. The CDR3 here is CASSLDPVSSGRGGPYF. The CDR3 nucleotides read TGTGCCAGCAGCTTGGACCCAGTGTCTAGCGGGAGGGGAGGGCCGTATTTT.

This clonotype was detected many times. V is TRBV7-2 and J is TRBJ2-5; D is undetermined. V lost 2 bases and J lost 2, with 9 bases in between. The CDR3 spans 14 residues. The V gene's germline CDR1 is SGHTA and CDR2 FQGNSA. CDR3 region: CASSLSLPQETQYF. The CDR3 bases are TGTGCCAGCAGCTTAAGTCTGCCTCAAGAGACCCAGTACTTC.

This clonotype was seen only a few times. V and J are TRBV5-4 and TRBJ2-1; 8 bases agree with TRBD2. This CDR3 has 15 residues. The V gene's germline CDR1 is SGHNT and CDR2 YYREEE (reference sequence). The ends lost 1 base at V and 7 bases at J; junction bases unmatched: 7. CDR3 sequence: CASSLRAGEGNEQFF. DNA of the CDR3: TGTGCCAGCAGCTTGAGAGCGGGAGAAGGGAATGAGCAGTTCTTC.

The chain employs TRBV20-1 and TRBJ1-5; D is perhaps TRBD1 (5 bases). This CDR3 is 14 amino acids long. The V gene's germline CDR1 is DFQATT and CDR2 SNEGSKA (reference sequence). The V end was cut by 7 bases, the J end by 3 bases, with 16 bases between. The CDR3 DNA sequence: TGCAGTGTTACAAGTGGGGGTAACAATCAGCCCCAGCATTTT. This gives the protein CSVTSGGNNQPQHF.

This rearrangement joins TRBV9 to TRBJ2-1; TRBD2 is a possible D gene (5 bases). The CDR3 spans 16 residues. Per the germline V gene, CDR1 is SGDLS and CDR2 is YYNGEE. The germline V and J ends were trimmed by 5 bases and 2 bases, with 17 bases remaining between them. This chain's CDR3 is CASSSLALGTYNEQFF. CDR3 nucleotides: TGTGCCAGCAGTTCCCTAGCCCTTGGGACCTACAATGAGCAGTTCTTC.

The chain combines TRBV7-2 with TRBJ1-1, with D unclear. The CDR3 is 14 residues long. In germline, CDR1 is SGHTA, CDR2 FQGNSA. Trimming stripped 5 bases from V and 1 base from J, with 11 bases between. The CDR3 sequence: CASSLLGSNTEAFF. DNA of the CDR3: TGTGCCAGCAGCCTCCTAGGGTCGAACACTGAAGCTTTCTTT.